Given below is one T cell receptor beta chain in context. The data are from a study of blood T cell repertoires in COVID-19. Overall study: Some COVID-19 samples were acute and others convalescent; all came from the United States, Italy and Spain. T cells, B-cell-depleted T cells, or PBMCs supplied cDNA or gDNA.

Under the authors' procedure: The assay estimated nucleated cells by amplifying reference gene primers. This table comes from immunoSEQ multiplex PCR, and its TCRdb copy is limited to in-frame clones, with some not included. The DNA gave D and trimming, while V, J and clone size come from that table. The table lists a few hundred thousand clones, roughly 86% of them singletons. The sequence was obtained from a woman aged 45-60 years who had recovered from COVID-19. The sample comprised peripheral blood.

The CDR3 DNA is TGTGCCAGCAGTCAGAGACAGGGCTCCTACAATGAGCAGTTCTTC. Its protein is CASSQRQGSYNEQFF. The V gene is TRBV6-5, the J gene TRBJ2-1; 7 bases line up with TRBD1. J lost 0 bases, V lost 5 bases, and 4 bases had no gene match. This CDR3 is built from 15 residues. Looked up from germline, CDR1 is MNHEY and CDR2 is SVGAGI.